The 31 T cell receptor beta chains given below trace back to one sample, sequenced in a study of T cell responses to AZD1222 COVID-19 vaccine. Measured with immunoSEQ multiplex PCR; TCRdb has only the in-frame clones, and not every one. The repertoire holds 120,000 to 150,000 clones, with around 91% as singletons. This material consisted of peripheral blood, taken on day 0 of AZD1222 vaccination. The source of these receptors is an adult in good health.

The chain links TRBV4-1 to TRBJ2-3; D remains unclear. Deletions cut 1 base from V and 5 bases from J, with 7 bases between. Looked up from germline, CDR1 is MGHRA and CDR2 is YSYEKL. The CDR3 totals 13 residues. The CDR3 bases are TGCGCCAGCAGCCAAGCGTTGGTAGATACGCAGTATTTT. Its protein product is CASSQALVDTQYF.

The CDR3, as DNA: TGTGCCAGCAGTGAACAGCTACTCGGGGAGCTGTTTTTT. It encodes CASSEQLLGELFF. The chain employs TRBV6-4 and TRBJ2-2; no clear D gene. Trimming pared 3 bases from V and 7 bases from J, leaving 9 bases between. The germline V gene encodes CDR1 MRHNA and CDR2 SNTAGT. The CDR3 totals 13 residues.

The J gene is TRBJ2-7, the V gene TRBV7-9; the match to TRBD1 covers 8 bases. This CDR3 contains 14 residues. The V gene end was trimmed by 5 bases and the J gene end by 4 bases; junction bases not matched to a gene: 7. Looked up from germline, CDR1 is SEHNR and CDR2 is FQNEAQ (reference sequence). This chain's CDR3 is CASSPPGGAYEQYF. CDR3 bases: TGTGCCAGCAGCCCCCCAGGGGGCGCGTACGAGCAGTACTTC.

This chain uses TRBV25-1 with TRBJ1-1; 7 bases align to TRBD1. Germline CDR1 and CDR2: MGHDK and SYGVNS. There are 15 residues in the CDR3. J gave up 11 bases and V 2 bases, and 14 bases lay outside the gene matches. CDR3 coding DNA: TGTGCCAGCAGTGAAATCGGAGTCGAGGGGGCAGAGGCTTTCTTT. It codes for CASSEIGVEGAEAFF.

The chain links TRBV6-2 or TRBV6-3 to TRBJ1-2, with D perhaps matching TRBD1 (6 bases). CDR3 length equals 15 residues. Trimming cost V 0 bases and J 8 bases, with 16 bases left between them. Germline V lookup: CDR1 MNHEY, CDR2 SVGEGT. The CDR3 is CASSYSPLDSIGYTF. Written as DNA, the CDR3 is TGTGCCAGCAGTTACTCTCCTCTGGACAGCATCGGCTACACCTTC.

The CDR3 protein is CASSRTGGYGYTF. In DNA, the CDR3 is TGTGCCAGCAGTCGTACAGGGGGGTATGGCTACACCTTC. This chain joins TRBV12-3 or TRBV12-4 and TRBJ1-2, with 8 bases fitting TRBD1. Trimming took 5 bases from V and 5 from J; bases not matched to a gene: 4. This CDR3 has 13 amino acids.

The chain combines TRBV11-2 with TRBJ1-1; 7 nucleotides align to TRBD1. CDR1 is SGHAT and CDR2 is FQNNGV in the germline V gene. Losses at the gene ends were 2 bases for V and 1 base for J; bases not matched to a gene: 1. This CDR3 region has 14 residues. The CDR3 DNA is TGTGCCAGCAGCTTACAGGGGGGGAACACTGAAGCTTTCTTT. This codes for CASSLQGGNTEAFF.

The chain couples TRBV6-2 or TRBV6-3 to TRBJ1-1; D uncertain. The germline V and J ends were trimmed by 2 bases and 1 base, with 11 bases remaining between them. CDR3 length equals 15 residues. Germline CDR1 reads MNHEY; CDR2 reads SVGEGT. This CDR3 is CASSYDPDGNTEAFF. The CDR3 DNA sequence: TGTGCCAGCAGTTACGACCCGGACGGGAACACTGAAGCTTTCTTT.

This chain links TRBV6-2 or TRBV6-3 with TRBJ2-3; 13 bases match TRBD2. The CDR3 has 18 residues. Germline V gene sequence: CDR1 MNHEY, CDR2 SVGEGT. Trimming removed 6 bases from V and 1 base from J; junction bases left unmatched: 10. The CDR3 loop is CASSPGTSGEWGTDTQYF. CDR3 bases: TGTGCCAGCAGCCCCGGGACTAGCGGGGAGTGGGGCACAGATACGCAGTATTTT.

The J gene is TRBJ1-6, the V gene TRBV5-1; D perhaps matches TRBD1 (6 bases). Trimming took 4 bases from V and 10 from J, leaving 12 bases between them. The CDR3 runs to 13 residues. Germline V gene sequence: CDR1 SGHRS, CDR2 YFSETQ. DNA for the CDR3: TGCGCCAGCAGCCCGGACAGATCCTCACCCCTCCACTTT. This sequence encodes CASSPDRSSPLHF.

The genes are TRBV19 and TRBJ1-2, with D possibly being TRBD1 (5 bases). The V gene lost 8 bases and the J gene lost 8 bases, with 21 bases spanning the gap. The CDR3 runs to 14 residues. CDR1 is LNHDA, CDR2 SQIVND, per germline (reference sequence). In DNA form, the CDR3 reads TGTGCCAGTTGGATTTCGGCAGGGTCGGAGGGCTACACCTTC. It yields the protein CASWISAGSEGYTF.

V is TRBV15 and J is TRBJ2-7, with D perhaps matching TRBD1 (6 bases). Trimming cost V 0 bases and J 8 bases, with 23 bases left between them. CDR3 size: 17 residues. Per the germline V gene, CDR1 is LNHNV and CDR2 is YYDKDF (reference sequence). The CDR3 nucleotides read TGTGCCACCAGCAGAGACAGGAAACAGGGATCCCCTTTAAAGCAGTACTTC. Translating gives CATSRDRKQGSPLKQYF.

The chain has TRBV10-3 and TRBJ2-3, with D possibly matching TRBD2 (6 bases). The CDR3 sequence is 17 residues long. V lost 3 bases to trimming and J lost 0 bases, with 16 bases between them. Germline CDR1 is ENHRY and CDR2 is SYGVKD. The CDR3 spells CAISDPRGGASTDTQYF. CDR3 in DNA: TGTGCCATCAGTGATCCCCGTGGAGGGGCGAGCACAGATACGCAGTATTTT.

The sample holds one count of this clone. This sequence joins TRBV10-3 and TRBJ1-2; TRBD1 might be the D (5 bases). Germline loops: CDR1 ENHRY, CDR2 SYGVKD. This CDR3 has 17 amino acids. The V and J ends lost 8 bases and 0 bases respectively, with 22 bases between them. The CDR3 DNA reads as TGTGCCATCTCGACCAGGTTGGGGACCGCCGCTAACTATGGCTACACCTTC. Translation: CAISTRLGTAANYGYTF.

V and J are TRBV5-1 and TRBJ2-7; TRBD1 aligns across 9 bases. This CDR3 is built from 14 residues. The germline V gene has CDR1 SGHRS and CDR2 YFSETQ. Trimming at V came to 5 bases and at J to 7 bases, leaving 10 bases not matched to a gene. The chain's CDR3 is CASRLSGTGREQYF. CDR3 in DNA: TGCGCCAGCAGACTATCCGGGACAGGGAGAGAGCAGTACTTC.

The count of this clone is one. The chain recombines TRBV2 with TRBJ1-5; unclear D gene. V lost 3 bases to trimming and J lost 3 bases, with 9 bases between them. The CDR3 sequence is 14 residues long. Germline assignment: CDR1 SNHLY and CDR2 FYNNEI. The chain's CDR3 is CASSEREINQPQHF. The CDR3 region has the DNA TGTGCCAGCAGTGAGCGAGAGATCAATCAGCCCCAGCATTTT.

The rearrangement joins TRBV7-9 to TRBJ1-2, with D uncertain. This CDR3 is 14 amino acids long. V lost 1 base to trimming and J lost 2 bases, with 8 bases between them. Germline CDR1 SEHNR, CDR2 FQNEAQ (reference sequence). The CDR3 sequence is CASSLDYRNYGYTF. CDR3 nucleotide sequence: TGTGCCAGCAGCTTAGACTACAGAAACTATGGCTACACCTTC.

In DNA, the CDR3 is TGTGCCAGCAGCCAACTAAGGAAGGCTACGGACGAGCAGTACTTC. It translates to CASSQLRKATDEQYF. The J gene is TRBJ2-7, the V gene TRBV7-8, with D unresolved. Germline V CDR1 and CDR2: SGHVS, FQNEAQ. The CDR3 runs to 15 residues. With 5 bases removed from V and 5 bases from J, the gap between germline ends came to 19 bases.

This chain connects TRBV7-2 to TRBJ2-3, with 8 nucleotides matching TRBD1. The length of the CDR3 is 14 residues. The germline CDR1 and CDR2 sequences are SGHTA and FQGNSA. Losses at the gene ends were 8 bases for V and 2 bases for J; bases not matched to a gene: 6. The CDR3 is CASGRDRTTDTQYF. In DNA, the CDR3 is TGTGCCAGCGGCCGGGACAGGACCACAGATACGCAGTATTTT.

The rearrangement uses TRBV19 and TRBJ1-5, with TRBD1 identical over 8 bases. There are 14 residues in the CDR3. CDR1 is LNHDA, CDR2 SQIVND, per germline (reference sequence). Trimming cost V 6 bases and J 6 bases; bases outside gene matches: 7. CDR3 DNA sequence: TGTGCCAGTAGAGTTGACAGGGGTGGTCAGCCCCAGCATTTT. Translating it yields CASRVDRGGQPQHF.

The chain recombines TRBV4-1 with TRBJ1-3; D gene unclear. Trimming took off 0 bases at V and 4 bases at J, with 13 bases between the two ends. Germline V gene sequence: CDR1 MGHRA, CDR2 YSYEKL. The CDR3 runs to 16 residues. CDR3 sequence (DNA): TGCGCCAGCAGCCAAGACGGGCGGATTGAGGGAAACACCATATATTTT. It codes for CASSQDGRIEGNTIYF.

The chain combines TRBV5-1 with TRBJ1-3; D is unclear. Trimming pared 0 bases from V and 0 bases from J, leaving 7 bases between. The CDR3 loop spans 15 amino acids. The germline CDR1 and CDR2 sequences are SGHRS and YFSETQ. CDR3 protein: CASSLELFSGNTIYF. The CDR3 region has the DNA TGCGCCAGCAGCTTGGAATTATTCTCTGGAAACACCATATATTTT.

This chain uses TRBV10-3 with TRBJ2-5, with D possibly being TRBD1 (6 bases). The V and J ends lost 7 bases and 3 bases respectively, with 15 bases between them. Per germline, CDR1 ENHRY and CDR2 SYGVKD. The CDR3 has 14 residues. CDR3 sequence: CAIKERGSKETQYF. In DNA form, the CDR3 reads TGTGCCATCAAAGAAAGGGGGTCTAAAGAGACCCAGTACTTC.

J is TRBJ2-7 and V is TRBV5-4; the D gene is possibly TRBD1 (5 bases). This CDR3 comprises 14 residues. Germline CDR1 reads SGHNT; CDR2 reads YYREEE (reference sequence). Trimming shortened V by 4 bases and J by 0 bases, and 11 bases separated the two germline ends. The CDR3 DNA reads as TGTGCCAGCAGCCTGGAGCAGGGCTCCTACGAGCAGTACTTC. As protein: CASSLEQGSYEQYF.

The rearrangement uses TRBV5-4 and TRBJ1-2, with unresolved D. The germline V gene has CDR1 SGHNT and CDR2 YYREEE (reference sequence). The CDR3 is made up of 15 amino acids. Trimming cost V 0 bases and J 4 bases, with 13 bases left between them. CDR3 amino acids: CASSLAGPPGYGYTF. CDR3 in DNA: TGTGCCAGCAGCTTGGCCGGGCCCCCGGGCTATGGCTACACCTTC.

V gene TRBV5-4 combines with J gene TRBJ2-3, with TRBD2 matching over 7 bases. The CDR3 is 16 residues long. The J segment lost 0 bases and the V segment lost 0 bases, leaving 4 bases of the junction unmatched. Germline V gene sequence: CDR1 SGHNT, CDR2 YYREEE (reference sequence). Written as DNA, the CDR3 is TGTGCCAGCAGCTTGGATCTAGCGGCTAGCACAGATACGCAGTATTTT. It encodes CASSLDLAASTDTQYF.

J is TRBJ1-1 and V is TRBV28; unclear D gene. This CDR3 contains 15 residues. Trimming left V 3 bases short and J 3 bases short, with 14 bases between. Germline CDR1 MDHEN, CDR2 SYDVKM. This chain's CDR3 is CASSFAGGADTEAFF. CDR3 nucleotide sequence: TGTGCCAGCAGTTTCGCGGGAGGCGCCGACACTGAAGCTTTCTTT. The full variable domain, completed using reference TRBV28 and TRBJ1-1, is DVKVTQSSRYLVKRTGEKVFLECVQDMDHENMFWYRQDPGLGLRLIYFSYDVKMKEKGDIPEGYSVSREKKERFSLILESASTNQTSMYLCASSFAGGADTEAFFGQGTRLTVV.

J is TRBJ1-2 and V is TRBV18; no definite D call. The CDR3 sequence is 12 residues long. Trimming pared 8 bases from V and 8 bases from J, leaving 15 bases between. Germline V gene lookup returns CDR1 KGHSH and CDR2 LQKENI. CDR3 sequence (DNA): TGTGCCAGCGCCCCATCCCTAGGGGGCTACACCTTC. Amino acid sequence: CASAPSLGGYTF.

This rearrangement joins TRBV18 to TRBJ2-7; D call uncertain. The length of the CDR3 is 12 residues. Trimming took 1 base from V and 5 from J, leaving 6 bases between them. The germline CDR1 and CDR2 sequences are KGHSH and LQKENI. The CDR3 reads CASSPHANEQYF. The CDR3 DNA sequence: TGTGCCAGCTCACCACATGCAAACGAGCAGTACTTC.

The gene calls are TRBV18 and TRBJ2-3, with 7 bases identical to TRBD2. The junction had 8 bases not matched to a gene; V was cut back by 8 bases and J by 0 bases. This CDR3 contains 15 residues. Germline CDR1 and CDR2: KGHSH and LQKENI. DNA of the CDR3: TGTGCCAGCCAAAGACTAGCCACTAGCACAGATACGCAGTATTTT. Translated: CASQRLATSTDTQYF.

The V gene is TRBV11-1, the J gene TRBJ2-1; D gene ambiguous. Germline CDR1 is SGHAT and CDR2 is FQDESV (reference sequence). The CDR3 is 13 residues long. V was cut by 2 bases and J by 9 bases, with 11 bases left in between. CDR3 coding DNA: TGTGCCAGCAGCTTACTCGGACGGACTGAGCAGTTCTTC. Translating it yields CASSLLGRTEQFF.